This TCR beta chain was captured by sequencing in a study of T cell responses to AZD1222 COVID-19 vaccine. Germline V CDR1 and CDR2: MDHEN, SYDVKM. The V segment lost 6 bases and the J segment 6 bases; nucleotides outside the gene matches: 4. CDR3 length: 12 amino acids. Study-wide results and limits: Spike-specific TCR breadth and depth both grew after two AZD1222 doses. CD4 TCRs linked to vaccination spanned spike, dominating at 160-218 and 743-854.

Concerning this clone: Its antigen is not known.

Sequenced by immunoSEQ multiplex PCR; TCRdb stores in-frame clones only, minus some. The table lists some 150,000 clones, less than 95% of them singletons, with roughly 1.9% in the top ten. This material consisted of peripheral blood, taken on day 0 of AZD1222 vaccination. This chain uses TRBV28 with TRBJ1-2; TRBD1 aligns across 7 bases. The receptor's source is an adult in good health. The CDR3 loop is CASSQGGNGYTF. CDR3 nucleotides: TGTGCCAGCAGCCAGGGGGGCAATGGCTACACCTTC.